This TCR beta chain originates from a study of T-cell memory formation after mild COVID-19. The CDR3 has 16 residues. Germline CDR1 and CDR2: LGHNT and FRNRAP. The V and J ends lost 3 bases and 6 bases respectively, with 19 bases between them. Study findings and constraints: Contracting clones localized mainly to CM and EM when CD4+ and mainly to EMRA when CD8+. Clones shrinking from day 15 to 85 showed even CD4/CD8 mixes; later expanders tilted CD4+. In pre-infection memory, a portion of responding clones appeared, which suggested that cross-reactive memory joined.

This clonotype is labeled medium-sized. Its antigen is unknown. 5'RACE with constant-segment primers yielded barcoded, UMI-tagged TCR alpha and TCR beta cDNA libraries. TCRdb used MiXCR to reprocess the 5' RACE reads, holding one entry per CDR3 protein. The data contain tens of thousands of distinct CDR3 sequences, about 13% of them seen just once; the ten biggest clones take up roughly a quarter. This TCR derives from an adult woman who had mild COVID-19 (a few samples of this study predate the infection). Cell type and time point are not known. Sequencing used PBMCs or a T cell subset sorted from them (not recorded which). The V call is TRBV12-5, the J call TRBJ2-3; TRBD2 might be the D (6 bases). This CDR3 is CASGFPAAGPEDTQYF. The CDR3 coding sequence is TGTGCTAGTGGTTTCCCCGCGGCGGGACCCGAGGATACGCAGTATTTT.